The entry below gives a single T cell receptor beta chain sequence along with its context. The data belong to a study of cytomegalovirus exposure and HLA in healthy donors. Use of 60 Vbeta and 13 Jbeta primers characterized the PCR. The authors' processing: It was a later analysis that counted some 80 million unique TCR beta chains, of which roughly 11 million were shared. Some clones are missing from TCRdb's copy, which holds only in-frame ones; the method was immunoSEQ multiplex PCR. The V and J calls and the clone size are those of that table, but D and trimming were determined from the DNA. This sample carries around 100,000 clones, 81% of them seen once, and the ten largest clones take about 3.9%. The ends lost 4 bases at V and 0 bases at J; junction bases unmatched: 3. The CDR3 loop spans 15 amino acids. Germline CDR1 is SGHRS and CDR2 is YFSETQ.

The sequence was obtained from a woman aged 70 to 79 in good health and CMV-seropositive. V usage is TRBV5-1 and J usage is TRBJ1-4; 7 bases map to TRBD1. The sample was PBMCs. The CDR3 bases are TGCGCCAGCAGCCTGGGACAGACAACTAATGAAAAACTGTTTTTT. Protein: CASSLGQTTNEKLFF. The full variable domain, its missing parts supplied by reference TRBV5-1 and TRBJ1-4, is KAGVTQTPRYLIKTRGQQVTLSCSPISGHRSVSWYQQTPGQGLQFLFEYFSETQRNKGNFPGRFSGRQFSNSRSEMNVSTLELGDSALYLCASSLGQTTNEKLFFGSGTQLSVL.